What follows are 29 T cell receptor beta chains derived from one specimen sequenced in a study of cytomegalovirus exposure and HLA in healthy donors. With 60 Vbeta and 13 Jbeta primers, the PCR was carried out. TCRdb's copy holds only in-frame clones and misses some; the assay was immunoSEQ multiplex PCR. The sample includes fewer than 110,000 clones, approximately 76% of them seen just once. Sequencing was carried out using PBMCs. The receptors shown here come from a man younger than 35 in good health and CMV-seronegative.

V and J are TRBV7-3 and TRBJ2-3; D gene uncertain. Germline V CDR1 and CDR2: SGHTA, FQGTGA. CDR3 length: 14 residues. V lost 0 bases and J lost 0, with 4 bases in between. CDR3 amino acids: CASSLTPSTDTQYF. The DNA for the CDR3 is TGTGCCAGCAGCTTAACCCCTAGCACAGATACGCAGTATTTT.

The chain recombines TRBV9 with TRBJ2-5, with TRBD2 matching over 8 bases. CDR3 length: 15 amino acids. CDR1 is SGDLS, CDR2 YYNGEE, per germline. The J segment lost 5 bases and the V segment lost 2 bases, leaving 8 bases of the junction unmatched. DNA of the CDR3: TGTGCCAGCAGCGTTAGCGGGGCCCAGGGGGAGACCCAGTACTTC. It codes for CASSVSGAQGETQYF.

The gene calls are TRBV7-9 and TRBJ2-7, with unresolved D. V was trimmed by 3 bases and J by 2 bases, leaving 5 bases between them. Germline loops: CDR1 SEHNR, CDR2 FQNEAQ (reference sequence). This CDR3 has 12 amino acids. CDR3 region: CASSFLTYEQYF. The CDR3 region has the DNA TGTGCCAGCAGCTTTTTAACCTACGAGCAGTACTTC.

This chain uses TRBV5-4 with TRBJ2-5; TRBD2 matches at 11 bases. The CDR3 totals 16 residues. Germline V gene data show CDR1 as SGHNT and CDR2 as YYREEE (reference sequence). The ends lost 3 bases at V and 6 bases at J; junction bases unmatched: 10. The CDR3 bases are TGTGCCAGCAGCTCCACGACTAGCGGGGCAGGAAAGACCCAGTACTTC. This sequence encodes CASSSTTSGAGKTQYF.

The chain joins TRBV6-5 to TRBJ2-7; 7 bases fit TRBD2. Trimming took 2 bases from V and 6 from J; bases not matched to a gene: 10. Germline V CDR1 and CDR2: MNHEY, SVGAGI. CDR3 length: 15 residues. CDR3 coding DNA: TGTGCCAGCAGTTACCTCGGGAGGAAAAGATCCGAGCAGTACTTC. Translating gives CASSYLGRKRSEQYF.

V gene TRBV5-1 combines with J gene TRBJ2-7, with D perhaps TRBD2 (7 bases). The CDR3 is made up of 15 amino acids. CDR1 SGHRS and CDR2 YFSETQ come from the germline V gene. V lost 0 bases, J lost 2 bases, and 12 bases lay in between. The CDR3 reads CASSLGRGATYEQYF. The CDR3 DNA is TGCGCCAGCAGCTTGGGTCGGGGGGCGACCTACGAGCAGTACTTC.

The genes are TRBV6-5 and TRBJ1-4, with D possibly TRBD1 on 6 matching bases. The V end was cut by 6 bases, the J end by 2 bases, with 10 bases between. The CDR3 length is 14 residues. The V gene's germline CDR1 is MNHEY and CDR2 SVGAGI. The CDR3 reads CASSPTGTNEKLFF. The CDR3 nucleotides read TGTGCCAGCAGCCCTACAGGGACTAATGAAAAACTGTTTTTT.

This clone was recorded once. This rearrangement joins TRBV7-2 to TRBJ2-2, with 10 positions matching TRBD2. With 3 bases clipped from V and 0 bases from J, the junction kept 4 bases outside the gene matches. CDR3 size: 17 residues. In germline, CDR1 is SGHTA, CDR2 FQGNSA. The CDR3 sequence is CASSFPSGGSNTGELFF. The CDR3 DNA reads as TGTGCCAGCAGCTTTCCTAGCGGGGGATCGAACACCGGGGAGCTGTTTTTT.

This chain links TRBV10-3 with TRBJ2-7; 11 bases agree with TRBD2. Germline V lookup: CDR1 ENHRY, CDR2 SYGVKD. V lost 1 base to trimming and J lost 5 bases; unmatched junction nucleotides: 4. The CDR3 covers 15 residues. The CDR3 loop reads CAISELAGGPNEQYF. As DNA, the CDR3 is TGTGCCATCAGTGAGTTAGCGGGGGGGCCCAACGAGCAGTACTTC.

The chain combines TRBV12-5 with TRBJ1-1; 7 bases agree with TRBD1. The V and J ends lost 0 bases and 5 bases, in that order; junction bases with no gene match: 9. Germline loops: CDR1 LGHNT, CDR2 FRNRAP. The CDR3 contains 16 residues. This CDR3 reads CASGLVTALDRTEAFF. In DNA form, the CDR3 reads TGTGCTAGTGGTTTGGTGACAGCCTTGGACAGGACTGAAGCTTTCTTT.

The chain is built from TRBV6-5 and TRBJ1-2, with D possibly being TRBD1 (6 bases). The CDR3 is made up of 13 amino acids. The germline V gene encodes CDR1 MNHEY and CDR2 SVGAGI. V was shortened by 6 bases and J by 7 bases, with 15 bases between the two germline ends. The CDR3 spells CASRQTGTFGYTF. CDR3 bases: TGTGCCAGCAGACAAACCGGGACATTTGGCTACACCTTC.

This clone was counted once. The chain links TRBV29-1 to TRBJ2-1; tentative D call: TRBD2 (6 bases). Trimming cost V 2 bases and J 8 bases, with 13 bases left between them. Germline V lookup: CDR1 SQVTM, CDR2 ANQGSEA. This CDR3 contains 13 residues. As DNA, the CDR3 is TGCAGCGTTGAACGGGGACTTACCTATGAGCAGTTCTTC. Translation gives CSVERGLTYEQFF.

The chain links TRBV6-4 to TRBJ2-5, with TRBD1 as a possible D gene (5 bases). V lost 3 bases to trimming and J lost 2 bases, with 16 bases between them. The CDR3 has 16 residues. Germline CDR1 MRHNA, CDR2 SNTAGT. CDR3 in amino acids: CASSEGAGTGQETQYF. DNA of the CDR3: TGTGCCAGCAGTGAAGGGGCAGGCACCGGTCAAGAGACCCAGTACTTC.

The V and J genes are TRBV6-5 and TRBJ2-1; 13 bases are a match to TRBD2. J lost 6 bases, V lost 2 bases, and 4 bases had no gene match. Germline-derived CDR1 and CDR2 are MNHEY and SVGAGI. This CDR3 contains 16 residues. The CDR3 reads CASSYKLAGGPNEQFF. In DNA form, the CDR3 reads TGTGCCAGCAGTTACAAACTAGCGGGGGGGCCCAATGAGCAGTTCTTC.

Points on this clone: One end of the junction fails to match germline, which may point to a read error. The chain links TRBV7-2 to TRBJ1-1; a weak D match, TRBD1 (6 bases). Germline CDR1 and CDR2: SGHTA and FQGNSA. The CDR3 runs 14 residues. The CDR3 coding sequence is TGTGCCAGCAACTTACAGGGTTCTCGGGCTGAAGCTTTCTTT. The encoded protein is CASNLQGSRAEAFF. The whole variable domain, remainder taken from reference TRBV7-2 and TRBJ1-1, is GAGVSQSPSNKVTEKGKDVELRCDPISGHTALYWYRQSLGQGLEFLIYFQGNSAPDKSGLPSDRFSAERTGGSVSTLTIQRTQQEDSAVYLCASNLQGSRAEAFFGQGTRLTVV.

The J gene is TRBJ2-3, the V gene TRBV15; 10 bases agree with TRBD1. Germline V lookup: CDR1 LNHNV, CDR2 YYDKDF (reference sequence). The CDR3 totals 17 residues. V lost 4 bases and J lost 5; bases outside the gene matches: 12. The CDR3 reads CATSTEPRTGGRDTQYF. DNA of the CDR3: TGTGCCACCAGCACTGAACCCCGGACAGGGGGGAGAGATACGCAGTATTTT.

This clone was seen at least ten times. The chain recombines TRBV28 with TRBJ1-5, with D uncertain. The ends were cut back, 7 bases at V and 0 bases at J, with 7 bases in the middle. There are 13 residues in the CDR3. From germline, CDR1 is MDHEN and CDR2 SYDVKM. The DNA of the CDR3 is TGTGCCAGCACCCTTCGTAGCAATCAGCCCCAGCATTTT. It yields the protein CASTLRSNQPQHF. The entire variable domain, with the rest obtained from reference TRBV28 and TRBJ1-5, is as follows: DVKVTQSSRYLVKRTGEKVFLECVQDMDHENMFWYRQDPGLGLRLIYFSYDVKMKEKGDIPEGYSVSREKKERFSLILESASTNQTSMYLCASTLRSNQPQHFGDGTRLSIL.

This clone was observed a handful of times. The rearrangement joins TRBV4-3 to TRBJ1-4; D ambiguous. CDR3 length equals 18 residues. V shed 0 bases and J shed 6 bases, with 20 bases lying between them. Germline CDR1 and CDR2: LGHNA and YSLEER. CDR3 amino acids: CASSQEFGVPGGYEKLFF. Written as DNA, the CDR3 is TGCGCCAGCAGCCAAGAATTTGGGGTTCCCGGAGGGTATGAAAAACTGTTTTTT.

This chain joins TRBV5-4 and TRBJ2-7; 8 bases fit TRBD1. There are 17 residues in the CDR3. The V gene end was trimmed by 0 bases and the J gene end by 0 bases; junction bases not matched to a gene: 8. CDR1 is SGHNT and CDR2 is YYREEE in the germline V gene (reference sequence). The CDR3 DNA is TGTGCCAGCAGCTTGGGGGTCGGACAGGGAAGCTCCTACGAGCAGTACTTC. This encodes CASSLGVGQGSSYEQYF.

The chain uses TRBV7-9 and TRBJ2-7, with 7 bases matching TRBD2. The CDR3 is 15 amino acids. Trimming at V came to 0 bases and at J to 5 bases, leaving 7 bases not matched to a gene. Germline CDR1 is SEHNR and CDR2 is FQNEAQ (reference sequence). Here the CDR3 reads CASSLAPGGRNEQYF. Here the CDR3 DNA reads TGTGCCAGCAGCTTAGCCCCGGGGGGACGAAACGAGCAGTACTTC.

The chain links TRBV25-1 to TRBJ2-3; maybe TRBD1 (5 bases). Germline CDR1 and CDR2: MGHDK and SYGVNS. The V gene lost 5 bases and the J gene lost 3 bases, with 6 bases spanning the gap. The length of the CDR3 is 12 residues. In nucleotides, the CDR3 is TGTGCCAGCAGTAGGGGTACAGATACGCAGTATTTT. It translates to CASSRGTDTQYF.

The V and J genes are TRBV9 and TRBJ1-3; D gene uncertain. Trimming pared 2 bases from V and 0 bases from J, leaving 6 bases between. The germline CDR1 and CDR2 sequences are SGDLS and YYNGEE. The CDR3 has 14 residues. In nucleotides, the CDR3 is TGTGCCAGCAGCGTGGTCAGCTCTGGAAACACCATATATTTT. Translated: CASSVVSSGNTIYF.

This clone was counted between two and nine times. The chain links TRBV5-1 to TRBJ1-1; D remains unclear. Trimming shortened V by 3 bases and J by 0 bases, and 6 bases separated the two germline ends. CDR3 length: 13 amino acids. Germline CDR1 SGHRS, CDR2 YFSETQ. The CDR3, as DNA: TGCGCCAGCAGCTACTCTATGAACACTGAAGCTTTCTTT. Amino acid sequence: CASSYSMNTEAFF. The full variable domain, in which reference TRBV5-1 and TRBJ1-1 provide the parts outside the CDR3, is KAGVTQTPRYLIKTRGQQVTLSCSPISGHRSVSWYQQTPGQGLQFLFEYFSETQRNKGNFPGRFSGRQFSNSRSEMNVSTLELGDSALYLCASSYSMNTEAFFGQGTRLTVV.

V is TRBV5-1 and J is TRBJ1-6; possibly TRBD1 for D (6 bases). Trimming cost V 4 bases and J 10 bases, with 12 bases left between them. Per the germline V gene, CDR1 is SGHRS and CDR2 is YFSETQ. CDR3 length equals 13 residues. The CDR3 region has the DNA TGCGCCAGCAGCCTTAACAGGGACTCACCCCTCCACTTT. It is translated as CASSLNRDSPLHF.

This chain joins TRBV7-9 and TRBJ1-1, with 8 nucleotides matching TRBD1. CDR3 size: 16 residues. CDR1 SEHNR and CDR2 FQNEAQ come from the germline V gene (reference sequence). After removal of 4 bases from V and 3 bases from J, the junction contained 10 bases not matched to a gene. DNA of the CDR3: TGTGCCAGCAGCTCTGACAGGGGCGGTATGGACACTGAAGCTTTCTTT. It specifies CASSSDRGGMDTEAFF.

This sequence joins TRBV5-1 and TRBJ2-5; 8 positions agree with TRBD1. The J call may be incorrect, as the DNA end agrees better with TRBJ2-7. Germline CDR1 SGHRS, CDR2 YFSETQ. The CDR3 extends over 14 amino acids. This chain's CDR3 is CASSLGQGRDEQYF. CDR3 in DNA: TGCGCCAGCAGCCTCGGACAGGGTCGGGACGAGCAGTACTTC.

Notes on this clone: The junction does not match germline at one end; this may be a read error. V usage is TRBV7-9 and J usage is TRBJ2-6; the D gene is possibly TRBD1 (6 bases). Per the germline V gene, CDR1 is SEHNR and CDR2 is FQNEAQ (reference sequence). CDR3 length: 18 residues. CDR3 in amino acids: CASSLPGEDSSRANVLTF. The CDR3 DNA is TGTGCCAGCAGCCTACCAGGGGAAGACAGCTCTAGGGCCAACGTCCTGACTTTC.

This clone was picked up one time. The chain employs TRBV6-1 and TRBJ2-5, with TRBD1 matching over 9 bases. CDR3 length: 15 amino acids. V shed 5 bases and J 4 bases; nucleotides not matched to a gene: 8. The germline CDR1 and CDR2 sequences are MNHNS and SASEGT. Here the CDR3 reads CASSSGTGSLETQYF. CDR3 nucleotide sequence: TGTGCCAGCAGTTCCGGGACAGGGTCTTTAGAGACCCAGTACTTC.

This clone was recorded once. J is TRBJ1-2 and V is TRBV19; D ambiguous. This CDR3 spans 10 amino acids. V was shortened by 8 bases and J by 4 bases, with 5 bases between the two germline ends. Germline lookup yields CDR1 LNHDA and CDR2 SQIVND (reference sequence). CDR3 region: CASGFYGYTF. The CDR3 DNA reads as TGTGCCAGTGGCTTCTATGGCTACACCTTC.